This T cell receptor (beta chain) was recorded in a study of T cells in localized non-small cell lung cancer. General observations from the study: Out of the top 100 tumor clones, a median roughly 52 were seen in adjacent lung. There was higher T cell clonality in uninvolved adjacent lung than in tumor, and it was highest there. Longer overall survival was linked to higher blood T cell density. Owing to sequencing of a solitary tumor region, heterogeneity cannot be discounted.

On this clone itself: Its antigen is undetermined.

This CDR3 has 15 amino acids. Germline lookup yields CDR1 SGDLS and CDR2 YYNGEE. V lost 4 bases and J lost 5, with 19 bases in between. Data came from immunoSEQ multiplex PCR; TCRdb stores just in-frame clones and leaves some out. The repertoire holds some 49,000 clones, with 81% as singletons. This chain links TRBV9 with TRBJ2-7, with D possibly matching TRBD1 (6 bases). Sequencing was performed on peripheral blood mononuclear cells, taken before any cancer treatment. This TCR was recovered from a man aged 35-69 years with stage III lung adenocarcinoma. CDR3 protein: CASSSQLGAEDEQYF. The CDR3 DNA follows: TGTGCCAGCAGCTCCCAATTGGGGGCCGAAGACGAGCAGTACTTC.